This TCR beta chain was obtained from a study of cytomegalovirus exposure and HLA in healthy donors. The PCR ran on 60 Vbeta and 13 Jbeta primers. The data were produced by immunoSEQ multiplex PCR, yet TCRdb's version contains in-frame clones alone and is incomplete. This sample has around 220,000 clones, with more than 60% found just once. The CDR3 has 13 residues. V was pared by 5 bases and J by 5 bases, with 9 bases between. CDR1 is SGHTA and CDR2 is FQGTGA in the germline V gene. The sequencing sample was made of PBMCs. The receptor was derived from a girl aged 2-10 years in good health and CMV-seronegative. The chain joins TRBV7-3 to TRBJ2-2; D remains ambiguous. For the CDR3, the DNA is TGTGCCAGCAGCCCCTTATCGACCGGGGAGCTGTTTTTT. Translated, it gives CASSPLSTGELFF.